Below are 11 T cell receptor beta chains sequenced from a single sample in a study of neurological immune-mediated disorders. TCRdb re-derived calls from the 5' RACE reads in MiXCR, one entry per CDR3 protein. The sample holds 120,000 or so distinct CDR3 sequences, 3.2% seen once. Sequencing used PBMCs. The receptor source for this set is a woman younger than 45 with multiple sclerosis.

At least ten counts were recorded for this clonotype. This chain joins TRBV5-1 and TRBJ2-7; no clear D. V gave up 9 bases and J gave up 4 bases, with 8 bases separating them. This CDR3 has 10 residues. Germline V CDR1 and CDR2: SGHRS, YFSETQ. CDR3 sequence reads: CATPRYEQYF. The CDR3 DNA reads TGCGCCACCCCCCGATACGAGCAGTACTTC. Full variable domain (missing parts from reference TRBV5-1 and TRBJ2-7): KAGVTQTPRYLIKTRGQQVTLSCSPISGHRSVSWYQQTPGQGLQFLFEYFSETQRNKGNFPGRFSGRQFSNSRSEMNVSTLELGDSALYLCATPRYEQYFGPGTRLTVT.

This clonotype was recorded at least ten times. V gene TRBV7-2 combines with J gene TRBJ1-5; possibly TRBD1 for D (5 bases). Trimming shortened V by 5 bases and J by 0 bases, and 14 bases separated the two germline ends. CDR1 and CDR2 from the germline V gene are SGHTA and FQGNSA. The CDR3 has 16 residues. CDR3 sequence (DNA): TGTGCCAGCAGCCCCATAGTGACAGTTAGCAATCAGCCCCAGCATTTT. Its protein is CASSPIVTVSNQPQHF.

This clonotype was seen many times. The chain has TRBV5-1 and TRBJ2-5, with D perhaps TRBD1 or TRBD2 (6 bases each). The CDR3 loop spans 14 amino acids. CDR1 and CDR2 (germline): SGHRS, YFSETQ. Trimming stripped 4 bases from V and 7 bases from J, with 17 bases between. The CDR3 DNA sequence: TGCGCCAGCAGCCCCGACGGGGGCGCCCGGACCCAGTACTTC. Its protein product is CASSPDGGARTQYF. Combining the CDR3 with reference TRBV5-1 and TRBJ2-5 gives the whole variable domain KAGVTQTPRYLIKTRGQQVTLSCSPISGHRSVSWYQQTPGQGLQFLFEYFSETQRNKGNFPGRFSGRQFSNSRSEMNVSTLELGDSALYLCASSPDGGARTQYFGPGTRLLVL.

The chain links TRBV20-1 to TRBJ2-7; perhaps D is TRBD1 or TRBD2 (6 bases each). Germline loops: CDR1 DFQATT, CDR2 SNEGSKA (reference sequence). The CDR3 totals 14 residues. CDR3 nucleotide sequence: TGCAGCATCCGGCCGGGGGCGCGTGTCTACGAGCAGTACTTC. Encoded protein: CSIRPGARVYEQYF.

This clonotype was seen many times. The V call is TRBV10-3, the J call TRBJ2-3, with TRBD2 matching over 7 bases. This CDR3 is built from 15 residues. The J segment lost 6 bases and the V segment lost 10 bases, leaving 16 bases of the junction unmatched. Germline V lookup: CDR1 ENHRY, CDR2 SYGVKD. The CDR3 here is CATHRSGSYGDTQYF. CDR3 coding DNA: TGTGCCACCCACCGTAGCGGGTCCTACGGGGATACGCAGTATTTT.

There are many counts of this clonotype. Mismatch with germline at one junction end may stem from a read error. The chain joins TRBV5-1 to TRBJ2-1, with TRBD2 as a possible D gene (6 bases). The CDR3 runs to 12 residues. Per the germline V gene, CDR1 is SGHRS and CDR2 is YFSETQ. CDR3 sequence (DNA): TGCGCCAGCAGCTTGGGACTAGAGACGCCGCTCTTC. It yields the protein CASSLGLETPLF.

This clonotype was detected ten times or more. The CDR3 is CASSFVVNTGELFF. CDR3 bases: TGTGCCAGCAGTTTTGTCGTAAACACCGGGGAGCTGTTTTTT. V gene TRBV12-3 or TRBV12-4 combines with J gene TRBJ2-2; D call uncertain. The V end lost 3 bases, the J end lost 2 bases, and 7 bases lay between the germline ends. This CDR3 spans 14 amino acids.

This clonotype came up many times. The V gene is TRBV5-6, the J gene TRBJ2-7; D uncertain. The CDR3 has 13 residues. The germline V gene encodes CDR1 SGHDT and CDR2 YYEEEE. Trimming stripped 4 bases from V and 2 bases from J, with 10 bases between. The CDR3 sequence: CASSKTGTYEQYF. CDR3 sequence (DNA): TGTGCCAGCAGCAAGACGGGCACCTACGAGCAGTACTTC.

This clonotype was seen at least ten times. CDR3: CASSSPTRRRNEQFF. CDR3 nucleotide sequence: TGTGCCAGCAGCTCCCCCACGAGGAGGAGAAATGAGCAGTTCTTC. This chain links TRBV7-8 with TRBJ2-1, with a possible D match to TRBD2 (5 bases). CDR3 length: 15 amino acids. V lost 4 bases, J lost 7 bases, and 17 bases lay in between. Germline V lookup: CDR1 SGHVS, CDR2 FQNEAQ.

This clonotype was seen many times. The chain has TRBV2 and TRBJ1-6; no clear D gene. V was trimmed by 8 bases and J by 4 bases, leaving 15 bases between them. Germline V gives CDR1 SNHLY, CDR2 FYNNEI. This CDR3 has 15 amino acids. CDR3 residues: CASLESTPYNSPLHF. The CDR3 DNA is TGTGCCAGCTTAGAAAGTACGCCATATAATTCACCCCTCCACTTT.

The table lists this clonotype with many counts. V and J are TRBV7-2 and TRBJ1-2; D gene uncertain. Germline CDR1 is SGHTA and CDR2 is FQGNSA. This CDR3 is 13 amino acids long. The germline V and J ends were trimmed by 2 bases and 4 bases, with 8 bases remaining between them. In DNA form, the CDR3 reads TGTGCCAGCAGCTTACTAACAAGCTATGGCTACACCTTC. It codes for CASSLLTSYGYTF. Looking up the rest from reference TRBV7-2 and TRBJ1-2 gives the full variable domain: GAGVSQSPSNKVTEKGKDVELRCDPISGHTALYWYRQSLGQGLEFLIYFQGNSAPDKSGLPSDRFSAERTGGSVSTLTIQRTQQEDSAVYLCASSLLTSYGYTFGSGTRLTVV.